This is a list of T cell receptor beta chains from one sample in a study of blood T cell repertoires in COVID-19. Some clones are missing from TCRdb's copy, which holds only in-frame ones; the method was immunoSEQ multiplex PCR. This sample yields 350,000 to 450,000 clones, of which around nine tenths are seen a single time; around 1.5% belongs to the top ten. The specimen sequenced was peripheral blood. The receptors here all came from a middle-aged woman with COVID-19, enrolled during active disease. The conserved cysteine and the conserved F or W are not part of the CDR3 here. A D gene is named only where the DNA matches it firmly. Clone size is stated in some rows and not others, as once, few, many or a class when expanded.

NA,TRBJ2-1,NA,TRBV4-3,ASSQENGASANNEQF
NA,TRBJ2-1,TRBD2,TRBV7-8,ASNPLAGRTNEQF
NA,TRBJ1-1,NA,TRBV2,ASQPFHEDTEAF
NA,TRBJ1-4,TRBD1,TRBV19,ASSIRQGSTNEKLF
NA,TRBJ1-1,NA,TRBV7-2,ASSPRWNTEAF
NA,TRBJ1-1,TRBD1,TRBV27,ASRNRGWTEAF
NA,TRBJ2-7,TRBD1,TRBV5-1,ASSQDRKYEQY
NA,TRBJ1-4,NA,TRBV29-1,SVDGGEEKLF
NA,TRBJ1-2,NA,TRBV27,ASSPRDIYGYT
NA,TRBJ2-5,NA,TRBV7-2,ASSPGLRETQY
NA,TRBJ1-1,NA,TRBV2,ASSVLTEAF
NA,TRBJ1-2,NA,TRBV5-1,ASSLEAISNYGYT
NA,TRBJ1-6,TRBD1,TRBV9,ASSQGQGMNSPLH
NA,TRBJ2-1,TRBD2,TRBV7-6,ASSLIAGANNEQF
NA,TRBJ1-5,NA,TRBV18,ASSPGTFEEPQH
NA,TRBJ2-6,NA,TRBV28,ASSFLGASGANVLT
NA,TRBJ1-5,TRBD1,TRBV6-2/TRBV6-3,ASSYTTGSVSAQH
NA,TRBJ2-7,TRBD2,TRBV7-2,ASSHPASGGAGSYEQY
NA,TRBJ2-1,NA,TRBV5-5,ASRPVGHHEQF
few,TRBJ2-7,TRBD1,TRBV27,ASSWGQGAGEQY
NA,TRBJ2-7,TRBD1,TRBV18,ASSQGQGGYEQY
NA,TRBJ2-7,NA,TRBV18,ASSGEGVYEQY
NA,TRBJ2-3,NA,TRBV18,ASSPGGPVTDTQY
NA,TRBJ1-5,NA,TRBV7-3,ASSLRGTVWFNQPQH
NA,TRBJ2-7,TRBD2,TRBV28,ASRFSGGPSYEQY
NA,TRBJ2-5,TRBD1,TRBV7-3,ASSHKGAPETQY
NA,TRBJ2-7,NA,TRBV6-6,ASSRRGEQY
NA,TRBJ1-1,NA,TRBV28,ASKGVWASEAF
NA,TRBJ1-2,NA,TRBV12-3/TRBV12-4,ASTMGGNYGYT
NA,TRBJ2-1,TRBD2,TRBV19,ASSGLAAYNEQF
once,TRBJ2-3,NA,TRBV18,ASSLGNTDTQY
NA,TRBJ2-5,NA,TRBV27,ASSLYSGKETQY
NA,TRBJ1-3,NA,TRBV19,ASSIVGVAGNTIY
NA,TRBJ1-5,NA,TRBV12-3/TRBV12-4,ASSWSLNQPQH
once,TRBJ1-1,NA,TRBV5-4,ASSQYRVGTEAF
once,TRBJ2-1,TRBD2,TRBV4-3,ASSQTWGTSGRGVSDEQF
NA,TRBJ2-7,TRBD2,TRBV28,ASSLQSSGSYEQY
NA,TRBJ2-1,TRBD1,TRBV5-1,ASSSGTGSNNEQF
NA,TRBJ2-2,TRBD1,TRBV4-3,ASSQKDRGTGELF
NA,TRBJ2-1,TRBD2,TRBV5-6,ASSLASGLAVGNEQF
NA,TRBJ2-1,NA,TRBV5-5,ASTLGLFNEQF
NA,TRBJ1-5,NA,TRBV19,ASTPTPGEDLSNQPQH
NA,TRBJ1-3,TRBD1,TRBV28,ASRANWRRQGASSGNTIY
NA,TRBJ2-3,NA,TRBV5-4,ASSLAVGSGTQY
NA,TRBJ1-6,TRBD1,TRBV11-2,ASSLRGTDYNSPLH
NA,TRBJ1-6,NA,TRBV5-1,ASSLGPSAPLH
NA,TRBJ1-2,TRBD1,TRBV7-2,ASSRPGQVEGYT
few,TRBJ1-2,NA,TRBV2,ASTRTDPSGSRYGYT
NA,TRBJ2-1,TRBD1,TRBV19,ASSTYRGGNEQF
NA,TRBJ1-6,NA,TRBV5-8,ASSLVRTGSRSPLH
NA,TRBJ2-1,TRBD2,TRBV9,ASSVSLAASSYNEQF
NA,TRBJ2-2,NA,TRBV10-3,AISDLRTRGSTGELF
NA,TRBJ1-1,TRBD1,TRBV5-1,ASNGQGNTEAF